This T cell receptor (beta chain) was retrieved from a study of tumor-infiltrating lymphocytes in primary liver carcinoma. Findings and caveats of the study: Lower overlap was observed for tumor-adjacent and tumor-blood pairs relative to tumor region pairs.

As concerns this clonotype: As yet, its antigen is unknown.

A primer matching the constant region was used to make TCR beta cDNA from approximately 0.55 ug of total RNA. Three nested multiplex PCR rounds of slightly modified ARM-PCR generated TCR beta libraries. The opening two PCR rounds, around 11 cycles each, paired TRBV1-TRBV30 forward primers with a C-beta reverse primer. TCRdb called the multiplex PCR reads again in MiXCR, with one record for every CDR3 protein. The data hold 120,000 or so distinct CDR3 sequences, with roughly 69% observed a single time. Co-extraction yielded RNA and DNA from roughly 21-30 mg of unsorted bulk tissue. Surgeons treated the primary liver carcinoma of the patients by surgical resection. There were five separate regions sampled from each tumor. The CDR3 length is 15 residues. Germline V gives CDR1 SGHAT, CDR2 FQNNGV.

The gene calls are TRBV11-2 and TRBJ2-7, with TRBD2 as a possible D gene (6 bases). The receptor's source is a woman between 55 and 75 years old with primary liver carcinoma and hepatitis B virus infection. The sample taken for sequencing was liver tumor tissue from sampling region 1. Subset defined: tumor region T1, superior pole. The CDR3 here is CTSSLDLAGVHEQYF. The CDR3 bases are TGTACTAGCAGCTTAGATTTGGCCGGGGTCCACGAGCAGTACTTC.